The rows below give T cell receptor beta chains drawn from one sample of a study of cytomegalovirus exposure and HLA in healthy donors. This table comes from immunoSEQ multiplex PCR, and its TCRdb copy is limited to in-frame clones, with some not included. This table holds about 170,000 clones, roughly 84% found once. What was sequenced was PBMCs. Source of these receptors: a male donor in good health and CMV-seronegative. Each CDR3 is given with its conserved first and last residue. The D gene is left open where the match is weak. Rows may omit the clone size; those that give it use once, few, many or a size class.

j_gene	d_gene	abundance	v_gene	CDR3nt	CDR3aa
TRBJ1-1	TRBD1	.	TRBV14	TGTGCCAGCAGATCACAGGGGGCGGACGACACTGAAGCTTTCTTT	CASRSQGADDTEAFF
TRBJ2-5	TRBD1	.	TRBV19	TGTGCCAGTAGCCTAACGGACAGGGGATCGGAGACCCAGTACTTC	CASSLTDRGSETQYF
TRBJ2-4	TRBD2	.	TRBV7-2	TGTGCCAGCAGCAGGACTAGCGGGAGAGGCGGCAAAAACATTCAGTACTTC	CASSRTSGRGGKNIQYF
TRBJ2-7	TRBD2	.	TRBV13	TGTGCCAGCAGAACTAGCGGGAGTTCCCACGAGCAGTACTTC	CASRTSGSSHEQYF
TRBJ2-3	.	once	TRBV7-2	TGTGCCAGCAGCCCCCAAATGAGAGCCACAGATACGCAGTATTTT	CASSPQMRATDTQYF
TRBJ2-7	TRBD1	.	TRBV11-2	TGTGCCAGCAGCTCTGGGACAGGGAGATCGGGGGAGCAGTACTTC	CASSSGTGRSGEQYF
TRBJ2-7	TRBD1	.	TRBV25-1	TGTGCCAGCAGTGAGACAGGGAGAGGCTACGAGCAGTACTTC	CASSETGRGYEQYF
TRBJ2-7	.	.	TRBV6-5	TGTGCCAGCAGTTACTCGATGACAGTGCTTAATATAGAGCAGTACTTC	CASSYSMTVLNIEQYF
TRBJ1-6	.	.	TRBV5-4	TGTGCCAGCAGCTTCATGCCTGTAGGGCGGGGGAACTCACCCCTCCACTTT	CASSFMPVGRGNSPLHF
TRBJ2-3	TRBD2	.	TRBV9	TGTGCCAGCAGCGTAGAATTTATCGGGGGGGGAGGCCCAGATACGCAGTATTTT	CASSVEFIGGGGPDTQYF
TRBJ2-1	TRBD1	.	TRBV7-9	TGTGCCAGCAGCCACCGGGACAGGGCCTACAATGAGCAGTTCTTC	CASSHRDRAYNEQFF
TRBJ1-5	TRBD1	.	TRBV18	TGTGCCAGCTCACCCCAACGACTAACAGGGGGCCACAATCAGCCCCAGCATTTT	CASSPQRLTGGHNQPQHF
TRBJ2-1	TRBD2	.	TRBV28	TGTGCCAGCAGTTTACCGAGCGGGAGCGGGTACAATGAGCAGTTCTTC	CASSLPSGSGYNEQFF
TRBJ1-4	.	.	TRBV29-1	TGCAGCGTTGAGGTCCCGTGGTCGGGTGAAAAACTGTTTTTT	CSVEVPWSGEKLFF
TRBJ2-7	.	few	TRBV29-1	TGCAGCGTTGAAAAAACCGACAGGAGCTCCTACGAGCAGTACTTC	CSVEKTDRSSYEQYF
TRBJ2-3	.	once	TRBV6-1	TGTGCCAGCAGTGATCCGGGAACCCCAACAGATACGCAGTATTTT	CASSDPGTPTDTQYF
TRBJ1-5	TRBD1	.	TRBV28	TGTGCCAGCAGTTTTAGAGCAGGGGGCGGCAGCAATCAGCCCCAGCATTTT	CASSFRAGGGSNQPQHF
TRBJ1-2	.	.	TRBV30	TGTGCCTGGAGTCCGCAGGGGCGAGTGACTAACTATGGCTACACCTTC	CAWSPQGRVTNYGYTF
TRBJ2-5	.	.	TRBV5-1	TGCGCCAGCAGCTTGGTACCAGGGACCCAGTACTTC	CASSLVPGTQYF
TRBJ1-3	TRBD1	.	TRBV5-1	TGCGCCAGCAGCCTTGGGACAGCTGGAAACACCATATATTTT	CASSLGTAGNTIYF
TRBJ2-7	.	.	TRBV28	TGTGCCAGCGGCATTTACGAGCAGTACTTC	CASGIYEQYF
TRBJ2-7	TRBD1	.	TRBV11-3	TGTGCCAGCAGCTTAGGCGGGACAGGCTCCTACGAGCAGTACTTC	CASSLGGTGSYEQYF
TRBJ1-1	.	.	TRBV19	TGTGCCAGTAGTCGGGGGAGGGTGAACACTGAAGCTTTCTTT	CASSRGRVNTEAFF
TRBJ1-6	.	.	TRBV27	TGTGCCAGCAGAACCTCACAGAGCTCCTATAATTCACCCCTCCACTTT	CASRTSQSSYNSPLHF
TRBJ1-2	.	.	TRBV29-1	TGCAGCGTTGTTCTGGGACTCCACGCCGGGGGCTACACCTTC	CSVVLGLHAGGYTF
TRBJ1-4	TRBD1	few	TRBV25-1	TGTGCCAGCAGTGACAACAGGGGGCATGAAAAACTGTTTTTT	CASSDNRGHEKLFF
TRBJ1-1	.	.	TRBV19	TGTGCCAGTACCAGGAGGACTGAAGCTTTCTTT	CASTRRTEAFF
TRBJ1-2	TRBD1	.	TRBV7-9	TGTTCCAGCAGCCCTGCCTCGGGACAGGGGAGTGGCTACACCTTC	CSSSPASGQGSGYTF
TRBJ2-3	TRBD1	.	TRBV5-1	TGCGCCAGCAGCCCCGGACAGGGCACAGATACGCAGTATTTT	CASSPGQGTDTQYF
TRBJ2-7	.	.	TRBV7-9	TGTGCCAGCAGCCAGACCGGGAACTCCTACGAGCAGTACTTC	CASSQTGNSYEQYF
TRBJ1-1	.	.	TRBV7-6	TGTGCCAGCAGCCTAATAGCGAATCGAGCTTTCTTT	CASSLIANRAFF
TRBJ1-2	.	.	TRBV29-1	TGCAGCGGATCTACAGTGGGTAACTATGGCTACACCTTC	CSGSTVGNYGYTF
TRBJ2-7	.	.	TRBV5-6	TGTGCCAGCAGCTGGTGGACAAGACCCTACGAGCAGTACTTC	CASSWWTRPYEQYF
TRBJ1-3	.	few	TRBV25-1	TGTGCCAGCAGTGAGGTTACTAGCTCTGGAAACACCATATATTTT	CASSEVTSSGNTIYF
TRBJ2-1	TRBD2	few	TRBV7-3	TGTGCCAGCAGCCTTGCGGGTAGCGGGGGGAATGAGCAGTTCTTC	CASSLAGSGGNEQFF
TRBJ2-7	TRBD1	.	TRBV28	TGTGCCAGCAGTGCCGGGACAGTGAAATACGAGCAGTACTTC	CASSAGTVKYEQYF
TRBJ1-1	.	.	TRBV20-1	TGCAGTGCTAGTAAGAACACTGAAGCTTTCTTT	CSASKNTEAFF
TRBJ2-7	TRBD2	.	TRBV5-1	TGCGCCAGCAGCCGGACTAGCGGGATGAACGAGCAGTACTTC	CASSRTSGMNEQYF
TRBJ2-5	.	.	TRBV28	TGTGCCAGCAGTTTAGGTTCCAGGGCGCCCCCGGAGCAGTACTTC	CASSLGSRAPPEQYF
TRBJ1-1	.	.	TRBV6-1	TGTGCCAGCAGTGATCTGAACCGATACGAGGCTTTCTTT	CASSDLNRYEAFF
TRBJ2-5	TRBD1	.	TRBV30	TGTGCCTGGAGTGCCCTTGACAGGGGAAGACAGACCCAGTACTTC	CAWSALDRGRQTQYF
TRBJ2-7	.	.	TRBV10-1	TGCGCCAGCGCCCTCCGTCAGCCGGGCTACGAGCAGTACTTC	CASALRQPGYEQYF
TRBJ2-5	.	.	TRBV9	TGTGCCAGCAGCCAAGTGGCACTAGGGTTTGGAGAGACCCAGTACTTC	CASSQVALGFGETQYF
TRBJ2-7	.	.	TRBV7-2	TGTGCCAGCAGCTTAGGCGGACACCACTCCTACGAGCAGTACTTC	CASSLGGHHSYEQYF
TRBJ2-7	.	.	TRBV6-1	TGTGCCAGCAGTGAAAGGGCAGGGATCTCCTACGAGCAGTACTTC	CASSERAGISYEQYF
TRBJ1-5	.	.	TRBV19	TGTGCCAGTAGTATATCCGGGAGCAATCAGCCCCAGCATTTT	CASSISGSNQPQHF
TRBJ1-1	.	.	TRBV5-1	TGCGCCAGCAGCTTGGCCTTAGTTGGGAACACTGAAGCTTTCTTT	CASSLALVGNTEAFF
TRBJ2-6	TRBD1	.	TRBV7-3	TGTGCCAGCAGCACGGGACAGGTCTCTGGGGCCAACGTCCTGACTTTC	CASSTGQVSGANVLTF
TRBJ1-3	.	.	TRBV21-1	TGTGCCAGCAGCACCGCATACACAGGGGAGCTCTTT	CASSTAYTGELF
TRBJ1-5	.	.	TRBV4-1	TGCGCCAGCAGCCAAAGTCTCCAGGGATTTAATCAGCCCCAGCATTTT	CASSQSLQGFNQPQHF
TRBJ1-6	.	.	TRBV28	TGTGCCAGCAGTCTAAAGTTCCCCTCCTATAATTCACCCCTCCACTTT	CASSLKFPSYNSPLHF
TRBJ1-2	.	.	TRBV7-9	TGTTCCAGCAGCTTATCTTCGGTTAACTATGGCTACACCTTC	CSSSLSSVNYGYTF